The clone carrying this TCR beta chain ranks as medium-sized. Its cognate antigen is unknown. These data belong to a study of immune heterogeneity within non-small cell lung tumors. Study-level findings and limits: The study found high-frequency T-cell receptor beta clonotypes largely distinct between individual patients. Tumor sites in a patient shared identical dominant CDR3 beta clonotypes and also carried site-unique high-frequency clones.

Multiplex PCR with 32 V and 13 J primers amplified TCR beta CDR3. MiXCR, applied by TCRdb to the multiplex PCR reads, yields one record per CDR3 protein. The table has about 9,700 distinct CDR3 sequences, about 17% seen once; the top ten hold approximately 3.5%. Genomic DNA from bulk tumor acted as the template, and around 630 ng was loaded per sample. Far-apart biopsies, several per primary tumor, were taken during surgery. The study enrolled patients with untreated, newly diagnosed non-small cell lung cancer who underwent curative surgery. Every donor was a newly diagnosed non-small cell lung cancer patient having surgery with curative intent. The source is a man aged 40-50 years with non-small cell lung cancer. Source material: lung tumor tissue.

In DNA form, the CDR3 reads TGTGCCAGCAGCCAAGGGATGACAGGGGACCTCAAGCAGTACTTC. Protein sequence: CASSQGMTGDLKQYF. The chain joins TRBV4-2 to TRBJ2-7; TRBD1 matches at 8 bases. Germline values: CDR1 LGHNA, CDR2 YNFKEQ. Trimming removed 1 base from V and 8 bases from J; junction bases left unmatched: 10. CDR3 length: 15 amino acids.